Each of the 17 T cell receptor beta chains below was sequenced from the same sample in a study of Graves' ophthalmopathy and Graves' hyperthyroidism (dated by TCRdb to the late 2010s). TCRdb shows the sequencer as Illumina HiSeq 2000. For repertoire sequencing, TCR beta CDR3 regions were amplified from RNA transcripts. The first round of RT-PCR was done with HTBI primers and the Qiagen OneStep RT-PCR kit, and was followed by a second round of multiplex PCR, then size selection and purification. Using fastp at Q25 and MiXCR, TCRdb reprocessed the public reads and kept productive beta chains. Every CDR3 protein is listed once, alongside the most common genes and DNA of its rows. This sample lists about 150,000 distinct CDR3 sequences; less than 45% were detected once. Under 7% of the sample belongs to the ten largest clones. Sequenced: peripheral blood. These receptors originate from a middle-aged woman with Graves' ophthalmopathy. Donor details come from another sample of the same person, matched by shared clones.

The chain links TRBV11-3 to TRBJ1-2; D ambiguous. The CDR3 contains 13 residues. The V gene lost 5 bases and the J gene lost 0 bases, with 7 bases spanning the gap. Germline assignment: CDR1 SGHNT and CDR2 YENEEA. CDR3 bases: TGTGCCAGCAGCGTACAAGCTAACTATGGCTACACCTTC. It yields the protein CASSVQANYGYTF. The full variable domain, its missing parts supplied by reference TRBV11-3 and TRBJ1-2, is EAGVVQSPRYKIIEKKQPVAFWCNPISGHNTLYWYLQNLGQGPELLIRYENEEAVDDSQLPKDRFSAERLKGVDSTLKIQPAELGDSAVYLCASSVQANYGYTFGSGTRLTVV.

V gene TRBV7-8 combines with J gene TRBJ2-5; D unclear. CDR3 size: 16 residues. Germline CDR1 and CDR2: SGHVS and FQNEAQ. V lost 3 bases and J lost 1, with 15 bases in between. CDR3 region: CASSFQTRSLQETQYF. The CDR3 DNA sequence: TGTGCCAGCAGCTTTCAGACGAGATCGCTCCAAGAGACCCAGTACTTC.

The chain is built from TRBV12-3 or TRBV12-4 and TRBJ1-5; D might be TRBD1 (5 bases). The CDR3 covers 15 residues. Trimming pared 7 bases from V and 1 base from J, leaving 14 bases between. This chain's CDR3 is CASTMGGTSNQPQHF. In DNA, the CDR3 is TGTGCCAGCACAATGGGGGGAACCAGCAATCAGCCCCAGCATTTT.

The V gene is TRBV7-2, the J gene TRBJ2-5, with 9 bases aligning to TRBD2. The CDR3 totals 19 residues. Germline assignment: CDR1 SGHTA and CDR2 FQGNSA. Trimming removed 0 bases from V and 2 bases from J; junction bases left unmatched: 13. The DNA of the CDR3 is TGTGCCAGCAGCTTAGCGGCGGGGGCAGCGGGAGGTGGGCAAGAGACCCAGTACTTC. Protein product: CASSLAAGAAGGGQETQYF.

The J gene is TRBJ2-7, the V gene TRBV11-2; 8 nucleotides line up with TRBD2. The CDR3 extends over 15 amino acids. Germline loops: CDR1 SGHAT, CDR2 FQNNGV. V shed 3 bases, J shed 5 bases, and the junction held 9 bases outside the gene matches. This CDR3 reads CASSLHLAGPNEQYF. In nucleotides, the CDR3 is TGTGCCAGCAGCTTGCACCTAGCGGGCCCTAACGAGCAGTACTTC.

This clonotype was seen only once. The chain combines TRBV7-9 with TRBJ2-7; 10 bases fit TRBD2. V trimming: 4 bases; J trimming: 4 bases; junction bases outside the gene matches: 7. Germline V gene sequence: CDR1 SEHNR, CDR2 FQNEAQ (reference sequence). The CDR3 contains 15 residues. CDR3: CASSSTSGKGYEQYF. The CDR3 coding sequence is TGTGCCAGCAGCTCTACTAGCGGGAAGGGGTACGAGCAGTACTTC.

This clonotype was detected ten times or more. The chain has TRBV5-1 and TRBJ2-5; no clear D gene. The CDR3 has 13 residues. The germline V gene has CDR1 SGHRS and CDR2 YFSETQ. Trimming removed 4 bases from V and 5 bases from J, with 12 bases in between. The CDR3 sequence: CASSPWTTETQYF. CDR3 in DNA: TGCGCCAGCAGCCCCTGGACCACGGAGACCCAGTACTTC. The full variable domain, completed using reference TRBV5-1 and TRBJ2-5, is KAGVTQTPRYLIKTRGQQVTLSCSPISGHRSVSWYQQTPGQGLQFLFEYFSETQRNKGNFPGRFSGRQFSNSRSEMNVSTLELGDSALYLCASSPWTTETQYFGPGTRLLVL.

This clonotype was seen repeatedly, ten times or more. The chain joins TRBV2 to TRBJ1-5, with D possibly TRBD1 on 5 matching bases. The V and J ends lost 7 bases and 2 bases respectively, with 12 bases between them. Looked up from germline, CDR1 is SNHLY and CDR2 is FYNNEI. The CDR3 has 14 residues. The CDR3 here is CASNGGAGNQPQHF. Written as DNA, the CDR3 is TGTGCCAGCAACGGGGGAGCGGGCAATCAGCCCCAGCATTTT.

V usage is TRBV7-2 and J usage is TRBJ2-7; a weak D match, TRBD2 (5 bases). The CDR3 covers 14 residues. Deletions cut 0 bases from V and 4 bases from J, with 10 bases between. The germline CDR1 and CDR2 sequences are SGHTA and FQGNSA. CDR3 loop: CASSLASDGYEQYF. DNA of the CDR3: TGTGCCAGCAGCTTAGCTAGCGATGGGTACGAGCAGTACTTC.

The V gene is TRBV6-2 or TRBV6-3, the J gene TRBJ1-5; tentatively, D is TRBD1 (6 bases). Trimming removed 1 base from V and 7 bases from J, with 11 bases in between. Germline assignment: CDR1 MNHEY and CDR2 SVGEGT. This CDR3 comprises 14 residues. Written as DNA, the CDR3 is TGTGCCAGCAGTTACTTGTCAGGGGAACAGCCCCAGCATTTT. As protein: CASSYLSGEQPQHF.

This chain joins TRBV28 and TRBJ1-2; D call uncertain. The germline V and J ends were trimmed by 4 bases and 7 bases, with 16 bases remaining between them. This CDR3 is built from 14 residues. Germline CDR1 and CDR2: MDHEN and SYDVKM. For the CDR3, the DNA is TGTGCCAGCAGTTACTCGGGCAGGCTGAGTGGCTACACCTTC. Protein: CASSYSGRLSGYTF.

This clonotype showed up many times. DNA of the CDR3: TGTGCCAGCAGCGCCGGACACCCGCAAGAGACCCAGTACTTC. Amino acids: CASSAGHPQETQYF. The chain couples TRBV7-6 to TRBJ2-5; a possible D gene is TRBD1 (5 bases). Trimming removed 5 bases from V and 2 bases from J, with 12 bases in between. Germline-derived CDR1 and CDR2 are SGHVS and FNYEAQ. The CDR3 totals 14 residues.

This chain connects TRBV15 to TRBJ2-5; no clear D gene. The CDR3 totals 12 residues. CDR1 LNHNV and CDR2 YYDKDF come from the germline V gene (reference sequence). The V gene lost 1 base and the J gene lost 3 bases, with 3 bases spanning the gap. The CDR3 DNA reads as TGTGCCACCAGCAGAGTTGAAGAGACCCAGTACTTC. It codes for CATSRVEETQYF. The complete variable domain, with remaining parts taken from reference TRBV15 and TRBJ2-5, reads DAMVIQNPRYQVTQFGKPVTLSCSQTLNHNVMYWYQQKSSQAPKLLFHYYDKDFNNEADTPDNFQSRRPNTSFCFLDIRSPGLGDTAMYLCATSRVEETQYFGPGTRLLVL.

This clonotype came up many times. The chain links TRBV19 to TRBJ1-1; TRBD1 agrees at 8 bases. The J segment lost 0 bases and the V segment lost 5 bases, leaving 5 bases of the junction unmatched. The germline CDR1 and CDR2 sequences are LNHDA and SQIVND (reference sequence). The CDR3 runs 15 residues. Here the CDR3 reads CASSSQGALNTEAFF. CDR3 DNA sequence: TGTGCCAGTAGTTCGCAGGGGGCGCTGAACACTGAAGCTTTCTTT.

The chain couples TRBV6-2 or TRBV6-3 to TRBJ1-5; the match to TRBD1 covers 10 bases. This CDR3 contains 17 residues. With V trimmed by 2 bases and J by 4 bases, 8 bases remained unmatched. CDR1 and CDR2 from the germline V gene are MNHEY and SVGEGT. CDR3 coding DNA: TGTGCCAGCAGTTACGCGTTGGGACAGGGGACTAATCAGCCCCAGCATTTT. Translation: CASSYALGQGTNQPQHF.

This clonotype was detected many times. The genes are TRBV6-1 and TRBJ2-7; D ambiguous. Germline CDR1 is MNHNS and CDR2 is SASEGT. The CDR3 has 12 residues. The germline V and J ends were trimmed by 1 base and 3 bases, with 4 bases remaining between them. The CDR3 coding sequence is TGTGCCAGCAGTGAAGGACGCTACGAGCAGTACTTC. Protein product: CASSEGRYEQYF.

This clonotype was observed many times. V is TRBV7-9 and J is TRBJ2-7; D gene ambiguous. The CDR3 is 13 residues long. Germline CDR1 SEHNR, CDR2 FQNEAQ (reference sequence). V gave up 5 bases and J gave up 4 bases, with 12 bases separating them. DNA for the CDR3: TGTGCCAGCAGCCAAATACCGTTATACGAGCAGTACTTC. This encodes CASSQIPLYEQYF. Full variable domain (remainder filled in from reference TRBV7-9 and TRBJ2-7): DTGVSQNPRHKITKRGQNVTFRCDPISEHNRLYWYRQTLGQGPEFLTYFQNEAQLEKSRLLSDRFSAERPKGSFSTLEIQRTEQGDSAMYLCASSQIPLYEQYFGPGTRLTVT.